This T cell receptor beta chain was identified in a study of cytomegalovirus exposure and HLA in healthy donors. PCR amplification relied on 60 Vbeta primers (plus 13 Jbeta primers). This table comes from immunoSEQ multiplex PCR, and its TCRdb copy is limited to in-frame clones, with some not included. Of more than 150,000 clones listed, roughly nine tenths are singletons. Germline values: CDR1 MDHEN, CDR2 SYDVKM. This CDR3 has 16 residues. With 6 bases clipped from V and 6 bases from J, the junction kept 9 bases outside the gene matches. The rearrangement uses TRBV28 and TRBJ2-1, with TRBD2 matching 12 bases. The sample comprised PBMCs. The clonotype was recovered from a girl under two years old in good health and CMV-seronegative. This chain's CDR3 is CASRPSLAGGPNEQFF. CDR3 sequence (DNA): TGTGCCAGCAGGCCCTCACTAGCGGGAGGACCCAATGAGCAGTTCTTC.